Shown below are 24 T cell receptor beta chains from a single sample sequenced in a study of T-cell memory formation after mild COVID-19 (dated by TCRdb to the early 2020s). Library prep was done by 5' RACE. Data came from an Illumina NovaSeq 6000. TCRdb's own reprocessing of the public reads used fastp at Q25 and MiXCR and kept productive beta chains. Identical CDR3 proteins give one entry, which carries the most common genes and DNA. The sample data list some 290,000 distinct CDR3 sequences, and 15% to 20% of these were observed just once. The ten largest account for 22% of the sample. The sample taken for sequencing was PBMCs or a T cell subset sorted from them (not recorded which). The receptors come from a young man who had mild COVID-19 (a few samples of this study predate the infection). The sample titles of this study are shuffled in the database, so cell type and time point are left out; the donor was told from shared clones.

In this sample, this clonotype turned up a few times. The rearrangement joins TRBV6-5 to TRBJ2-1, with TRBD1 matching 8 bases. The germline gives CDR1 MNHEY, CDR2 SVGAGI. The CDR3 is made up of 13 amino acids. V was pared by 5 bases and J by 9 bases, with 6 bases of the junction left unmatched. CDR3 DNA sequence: TGTGCCAGCAGTCTTCAGGGGGCGGCTGAGCAGTTCTTC. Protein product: CASSLQGAAEQFF.

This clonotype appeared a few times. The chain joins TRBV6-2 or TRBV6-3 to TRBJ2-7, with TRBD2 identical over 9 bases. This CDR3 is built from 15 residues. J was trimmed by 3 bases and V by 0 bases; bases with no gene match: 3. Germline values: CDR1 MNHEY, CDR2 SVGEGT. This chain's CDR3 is CASSYSLTSGYEQYV. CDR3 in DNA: TGTGCCAGCAGTTACTCACTGACTAGCGGCTACGAGCAGTACGTC.

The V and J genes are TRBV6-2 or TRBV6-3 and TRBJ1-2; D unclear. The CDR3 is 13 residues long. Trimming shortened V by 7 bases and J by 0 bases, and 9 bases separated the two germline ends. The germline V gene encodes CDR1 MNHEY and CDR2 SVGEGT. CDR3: CASTRTANYGYTF. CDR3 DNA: TGTGCCAGCACCCGGACGGCTAACTATGGCTACACCTTC.

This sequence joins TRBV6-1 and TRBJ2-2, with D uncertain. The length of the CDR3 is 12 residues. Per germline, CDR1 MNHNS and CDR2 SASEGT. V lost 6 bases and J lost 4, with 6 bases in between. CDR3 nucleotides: TGTGCCAGCAGATCGGGCACCGGGGAGCTGTTTTTT. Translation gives CASRSGTGELFF.

The CDR3 sequence is CASSPRTEQYV. The CDR3 DNA is TGTGCCAGCAGCCCTCGGACCGAGCAGTACGTC. The rearrangement joins TRBV6-1 to TRBJ2-7; D gene ambiguous. Germline CDR1 and CDR2: MNHNS and SASEGT. The CDR3 runs to 11 residues. V was trimmed by 6 bases and J by 6 bases, leaving 9 bases between them.

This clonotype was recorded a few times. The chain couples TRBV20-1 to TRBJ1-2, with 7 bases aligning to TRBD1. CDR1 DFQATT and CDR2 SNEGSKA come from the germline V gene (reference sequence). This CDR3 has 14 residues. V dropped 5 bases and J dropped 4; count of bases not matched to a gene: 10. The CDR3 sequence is CSASTQTGAYGYTF. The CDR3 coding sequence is TGCAGTGCTTCCACCCAAACAGGGGCCTATGGCTACACCTTC.

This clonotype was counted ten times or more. The CDR3 loop reads CASSLYGADQPQHF. Written as DNA, the CDR3 is TGTGCCAGCAGCTTATACGGGGCGGATCAGCCCCAGCATTTT. The rearrangement joins TRBV7-2 to TRBJ1-5; D might be TRBD1 (5 bases). CDR3 length equals 14 residues. Between the trimmed V and J ends, which lost 2 bases and 5 bases, there was a span of 10 bases. Germline V gene lookup returns CDR1 SGHTA and CDR2 FQGNSA.

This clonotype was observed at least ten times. The CDR3 region has the DNA TGTGCCAGCAGCTTAGTTAGCGGACGATGGGTTAATGAGCAGTTCTTC. As protein: CASSLVSGRWVNEQFF. V and J are TRBV7-2 and TRBJ2-1; D might be TRBD2 (6 bases). The CDR3 is 16 residues long. Trimming pared 1 base from V and 7 bases from J, leaving 17 bases between. The germline CDR1 and CDR2 sequences are SGHTA and FQGNSA.

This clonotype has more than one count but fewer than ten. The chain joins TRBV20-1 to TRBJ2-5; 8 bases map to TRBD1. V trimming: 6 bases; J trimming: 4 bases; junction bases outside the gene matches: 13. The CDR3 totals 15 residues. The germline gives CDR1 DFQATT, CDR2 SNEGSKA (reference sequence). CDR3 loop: CSALDRVVPTETQYF. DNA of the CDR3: TGCAGTGCCCTGGACAGGGTGGTACCGACAGAGACCCAGTACTTC.

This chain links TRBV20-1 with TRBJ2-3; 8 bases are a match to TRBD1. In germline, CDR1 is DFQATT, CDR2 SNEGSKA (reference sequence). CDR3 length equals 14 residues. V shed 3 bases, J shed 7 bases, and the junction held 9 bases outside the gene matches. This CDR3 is CSARLRGQGNTQYF. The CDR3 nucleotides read TGCAGTGCTAGGCTCAGGGGGCAAGGAAATACGCAGTATTTT.

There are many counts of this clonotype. The CDR3 protein is CASSVSAADSRLYGYTF. CDR3 in DNA: TGTGCCAGCAGTGTTTCAGCAGCGGACAGCCGCTTGTATGGCTACACCTTC. The V gene is TRBV27, the J gene TRBJ1-2, with D possibly matching TRBD1 (6 bases). CDR3 length equals 17 residues. Trimming removed 5 bases from V and 5 bases from J, with 24 bases in between. Germline lookup yields CDR1 MNHEY and CDR2 SMNVEV (reference sequence).

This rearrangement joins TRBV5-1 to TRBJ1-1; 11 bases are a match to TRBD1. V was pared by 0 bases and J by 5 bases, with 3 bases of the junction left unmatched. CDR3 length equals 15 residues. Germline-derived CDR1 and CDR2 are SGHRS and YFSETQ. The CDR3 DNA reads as TGCGCCAGCAGCTTGGCAGGACAGGGGGCAACTGAAGCTTTCTTT. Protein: CASSLAGQGATEAFF.

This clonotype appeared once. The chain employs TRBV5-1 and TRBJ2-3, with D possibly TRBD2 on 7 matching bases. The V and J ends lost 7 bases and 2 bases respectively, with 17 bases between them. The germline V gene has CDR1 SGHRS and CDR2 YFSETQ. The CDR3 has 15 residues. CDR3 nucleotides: TGCGCCAGCGCCACTCGGGGGGCTGCCACAGATACGCAGTATTTT. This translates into CASATRGAATDTQYF.

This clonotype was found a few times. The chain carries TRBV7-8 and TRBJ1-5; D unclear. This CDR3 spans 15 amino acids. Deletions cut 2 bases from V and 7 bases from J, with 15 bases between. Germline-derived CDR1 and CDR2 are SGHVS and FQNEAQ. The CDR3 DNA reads TGTGCCAGCAGCTTACTGAGCGATACCCTCCAGCCCCAGCATTTT. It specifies CASSLLSDTLQPQHF. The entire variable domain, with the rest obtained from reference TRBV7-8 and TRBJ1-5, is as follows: GAGVSQSPRYKVAKRGQDVALRCDPISGHVSLFWYQQALGQGPEFLTYFQNEAQLDKSGLPSDRFFAERPEGSVSTLKIQRTQQEDSAVYLCASSLLSDTLQPQHFGDGTRLSIL.

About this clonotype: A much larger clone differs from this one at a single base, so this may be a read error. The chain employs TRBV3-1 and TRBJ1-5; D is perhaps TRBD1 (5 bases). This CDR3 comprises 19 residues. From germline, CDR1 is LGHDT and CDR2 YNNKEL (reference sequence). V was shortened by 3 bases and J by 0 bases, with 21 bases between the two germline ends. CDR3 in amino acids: CASSQRDATAPCSNQPQHF. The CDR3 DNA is TGTGCCAGCAGCCAGAGGGATGCGACAGCACCCTGTAGCAATCAGCCCCAGCATTTT.

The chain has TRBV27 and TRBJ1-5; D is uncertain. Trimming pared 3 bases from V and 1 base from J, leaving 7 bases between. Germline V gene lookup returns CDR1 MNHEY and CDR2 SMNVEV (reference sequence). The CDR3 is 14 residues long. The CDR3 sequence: CASSFSQSNQPQHF. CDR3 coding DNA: TGTGCCAGCAGTTTTAGCCAGAGCAATCAGCCCCAGCATTTT.

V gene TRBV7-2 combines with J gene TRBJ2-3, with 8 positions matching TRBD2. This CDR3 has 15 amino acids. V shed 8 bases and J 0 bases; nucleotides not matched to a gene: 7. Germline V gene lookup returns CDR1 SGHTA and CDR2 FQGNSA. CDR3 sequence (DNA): TGTGCCAGCCCCTGTAGCGGGGCTAGCACAGATACGCAGTATTTT. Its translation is CASPCSGASTDTQYF.

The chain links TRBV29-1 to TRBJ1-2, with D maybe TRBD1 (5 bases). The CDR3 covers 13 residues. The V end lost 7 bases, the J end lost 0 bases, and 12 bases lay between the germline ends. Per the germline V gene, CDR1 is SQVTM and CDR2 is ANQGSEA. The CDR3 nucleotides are TGCAGCGCCCAGATGACAGCTAACTATGGCTACACCTTC. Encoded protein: CSAQMTANYGYTF.

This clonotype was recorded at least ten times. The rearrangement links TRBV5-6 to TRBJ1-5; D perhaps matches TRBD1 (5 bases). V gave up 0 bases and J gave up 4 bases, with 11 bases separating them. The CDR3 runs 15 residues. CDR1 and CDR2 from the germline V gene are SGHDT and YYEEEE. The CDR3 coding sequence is TGTGCCAGCAGCTTGGGGCCGGGGGTTAATCAGCCCCAGCATTTT. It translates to CASSLGPGVNQPQHF.

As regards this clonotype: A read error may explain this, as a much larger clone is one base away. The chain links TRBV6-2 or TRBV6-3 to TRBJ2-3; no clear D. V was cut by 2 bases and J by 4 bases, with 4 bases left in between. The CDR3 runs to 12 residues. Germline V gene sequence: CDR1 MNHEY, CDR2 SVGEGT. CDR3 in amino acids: CASSYGSDTQYF. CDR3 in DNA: TGTGCCAGCAGTTACGGGTCAGATACGCAGTATTTT.

CDR3 residues: CASSPPGLEETQYF. The CDR3 coding sequence is TGTGCCAGCAGCCCCCCGGGCCTCGAAGAGACCCAGTACTTC. The J gene is TRBJ2-5, the V gene TRBV12-3 or TRBV12-4, with D hard to call. V was shortened by 6 bases and J by 3 bases, with 14 bases between the two germline ends. This CDR3 is built from 14 residues.

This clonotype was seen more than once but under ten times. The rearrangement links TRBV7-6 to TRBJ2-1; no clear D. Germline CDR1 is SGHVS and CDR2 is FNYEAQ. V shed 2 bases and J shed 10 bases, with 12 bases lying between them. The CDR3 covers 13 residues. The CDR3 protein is CASSLSSAGEQFF. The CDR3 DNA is TGTGCCAGCAGCTTAAGTTCAGCAGGCGAGCAGTTCTTC.

In nucleotides, the CDR3 is TGTGCCAGCTCGGAAGGGGACAGGGGATACCAGGAAGCTTTCTTT. Translated, it gives CASSEGDRGYQEAFF. The chain joins TRBV18 to TRBJ1-1; 10 bases agree with TRBD1. CDR1 and CDR2 (germline): KGHSH, LQKENI. The CDR3 contains 15 residues. J gave up 8 bases and V 6 bases, and 12 bases lay outside the gene matches.

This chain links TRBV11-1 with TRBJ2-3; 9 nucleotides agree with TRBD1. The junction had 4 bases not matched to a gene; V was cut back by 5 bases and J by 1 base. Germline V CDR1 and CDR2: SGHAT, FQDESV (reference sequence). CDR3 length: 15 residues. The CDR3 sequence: CASSPRDRGTDTQYF. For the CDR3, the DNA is TGTGCCAGCAGCCCCCGGGACAGGGGCACAGATACGCAGTATTTT.